The next 27 T cell receptor beta chains were all read from a single sample in a study of blood T cell repertoires in COVID-19. Profiled with immunoSEQ multiplex PCR; TCRdb holds only in-frame clones, not every one. The sample lists roughly 170,000 clones, around 78% occurring once. Sequencing was performed on PBMCs or T cells enriched from blood (not recorded which). These receptors originate from a woman aged 45-60 years who had recovered from COVID-19.

This clone was counted only a few times. This sequence joins TRBV30 and TRBJ1-1; possibly TRBD1 for D (6 bases). The CDR3 is made up of 14 amino acids. Germline V gene data show CDR1 as GTSNPN and CDR2 as SVGIG (reference sequence). V shed 6 bases and J shed 2 bases, with 16 bases lying between them. CDR3 sequence reads: CACHGDTINTEAFF. The CDR3 DNA sequence: TGTGCCTGTCATGGGGACACCATTAACACTGAAGCTTTCTTT.

The rearrangement links TRBV28 to TRBJ1-5; D is unresolved. The CDR3 has 16 amino acids. V was shortened by 2 bases and J by 2 bases, with 13 bases between the two germline ends. Germline loops: CDR1 MDHEN, CDR2 SYDVKM. CDR3 nucleotide sequence: TGTGCCAGCAGTTTAGCGGGGATTCGGGGCAATCAGCCCCAGCATTTT. It is translated as CASSLAGIRGNQPQHF.

The genes are TRBV12-3 or TRBV12-4 and TRBJ2-3; 9 nucleotides agree with TRBD2. V gave up 6 bases and J gave up 14 bases; unmatched junction bases: 6. The CDR3 sequence is 11 residues long. CDR3 nucleotide sequence: TGTGCCAGCAGCTCCGGGACTAGCTTGTATTTT. Its translation: CASSSGTSLYF.

V usage is TRBV18 and J usage is TRBJ2-3, with D possibly matching TRBD1 (5 bases). This CDR3 has 17 amino acids. CDR1 and CDR2 from the germline V gene are KGHSH and LQKENI. Between the trimmed V and J ends, which lost 0 bases and 6 bases, there was a span of 19 bases. The CDR3 DNA is TGTGCCAGCTCACCACCGTTAGTCGACAGCCTCGAGGATACGCAGTATTTT. This translates into CASSPPLVDSLEDTQYF.

The CDR3 DNA reads TGTGCCAGCAGTCAGGGGGCCCCTTACAATGAGCAGTTCTTC. Translation gives CASSQGAPYNEQFF. V is TRBV6-4 and J is TRBJ2-1; 8 bases map to TRBD1. After removal of 5 bases from V and 4 bases from J, the junction contained 4 bases not matched to a gene. The CDR3 covers 14 residues. CDR1 and CDR2 (germline): MRHNA, SNTAGT.

The genes are TRBV20-1 and TRBJ2-7; possible D gene TRBD1, 6 bases. The germline CDR1 and CDR2 sequences are DFQATT and SNEGSKA (reference sequence). Trimming took off 3 bases at V and 5 bases at J, with 11 bases between the two ends. The CDR3 loop spans 12 amino acids. The CDR3, as DNA: TGCAGTGCTAGTAGAGGGGGTGACGAGCAGTACGTC. Residues: CSASRGGDEQYV.

This rearrangement joins TRBV5-6 to TRBJ2-7, with a weak D call TRBD2 (6 bases). Germline V CDR1 and CDR2: SGHDT, YYEEEE. The CDR3 covers 15 residues. The ends were cut back, 5 bases at V and 2 bases at J, with 17 bases in the middle. CDR3 sequence: CASSGPGTGAYEQYV. DNA for the CDR3: TGTGCCAGCAGTGGACCGGGGACTGGGGCCTACGAGCAGTACGTC.

The rearrangement links TRBV5-4 to TRBJ1-2; maybe TRBD1 (5 bases). CDR1 and CDR2 from the germline V gene are SGHNT and YYREEE (reference sequence). The CDR3 contains 15 residues. Trimming took 4 bases from V and 4 from J, leaving 17 bases between them. The CDR3 here is CASSPTPGDFYGYTF. DNA of the CDR3: TGTGCCAGCAGCCCTACTCCGGGGGATTTCTATGGCTACACCTTC.

The V gene is TRBV6-5, the J gene TRBJ2-7, with TRBD2 matching over 7 bases. The CDR3 totals 14 residues. Trimming took 7 bases from V and 0 from J; bases not matched to a gene: 6. Germline V gene lookup returns CDR1 MNHEY and CDR2 SVGAGI. In DNA form, the CDR3 reads TGTGCCAGCAATTCGGGGGGTAGCTCCTACGAGCAGTACGTC. It translates to CASNSGGSSYEQYV.

The table lists this clone with a few counts. This rearrangement joins TRBV5-6 to TRBJ1-4, with D maybe TRBD1 (6 bases). Germline CDR1 reads SGHDT; CDR2 reads YYEEEE. V was pared by 4 bases and J by 8 bases, with 15 bases between. This CDR3 has 14 amino acids. The DNA of the CDR3 is TGTGCCAGCAGCCCCACAGGGTGGAAAGAAAAACTGTTTTTT. This gives the protein CASSPTGWKEKLFF.

The V and J genes are TRBV14 and TRBJ2-2, with D perhaps TRBD1 (6 bases). Deletions cut 2 bases from V and 6 bases from J, with 22 bases between. The CDR3 is 18 amino acids. CDR1 is SGHDN, CDR2 FVKESK, per germline. DNA for the CDR3: TGTGCCAGCAGCCAACGACTTACAGGGACCGAACGGGCCGGGGAGCTGTTTTTT. Translated: CASSQRLTGTERAGELFF.

This CDR3 is CASSLAGGNTEAFF. CDR3 DNA sequence: TGTGCCAGCAGCTTAGCGGGGGGAAACACTGAAGCTTTCTTT. This rearrangement joins TRBV7-9 to TRBJ1-1, with D possibly being TRBD1 (5 bases). The germline V gene encodes CDR1 SEHNR and CDR2 FQNEAQ (reference sequence). CDR3 length equals 14 residues. The germline V and J ends were trimmed by 0 bases and 2 bases, with 7 bases remaining between them.

This clone was observed many times. V gene TRBV3-1 (or the pseudogene TRBV3-2) combines with J gene TRBJ2-3, with D possibly TRBD2 on 6 matching bases. The V end lost 7 bases, the J end lost 0 bases, and 11 bases lay between the germline ends. Germline CDR1 is LGHDT and CDR2 is YNNKEL (reference sequence). The CDR3 covers 14 residues. The CDR3 nucleotides read TGTGCCAGCACCTCGGGACTGAGCACAGATACGCAGTATTTT. Residues: CASTSGLSTDTQYF.

The chain couples TRBV7-2 to TRBJ1-5; 7 bases agree with TRBD1. The CDR3 loop spans 15 amino acids. V dropped 1 base and J dropped 3; count of bases not matched to a gene: 3. The germline V gene encodes CDR1 SGHTA and CDR2 FQGNSA. The DNA for the CDR3 is TGTGCCAGCAGCTTAGGGGGACAGCACAATCAGCCCCAGCATTTT. It codes for CASSLGGQHNQPQHF.

The V and J genes are TRBV6-5 and TRBJ1-1; maybe TRBD1 (6 bases). From germline, CDR1 is MNHEY and CDR2 SVGAGI. CDR3 length equals 14 residues. V shed 6 bases and J shed 3 bases, with 14 bases lying between them. CDR3 sequence: CASSFGQSYTEAFF. The CDR3 DNA follows: TGTGCCAGCAGCTTCGGACAGTCCTACACTGAAGCTTTCTTT.

V usage is TRBV6-2 or TRBV6-3 and J usage is TRBJ2-2, with 9 bases fitting TRBD1. This CDR3 comprises 16 residues. The germline V gene has CDR1 MNHEY and CDR2 SVGEGT. With 4 bases clipped from V and 5 bases from J, the junction kept 8 bases outside the gene matches. The CDR3 DNA reads as TGTGCCAGCAGTTTATGGACAGGGGTGGGGACCGGGGAGCTGTTTTTT. Protein sequence: CASSLWTGVGTGELFF.

The rearrangement joins TRBV7-8 to TRBJ1-5, with D maybe TRBD1 (5 bases). The germline CDR1 and CDR2 sequences are SGHVS and FQNEAQ. V was shortened by 4 bases and J by 1 base, with 11 bases between the two germline ends. The CDR3 is made up of 15 amino acids. The CDR3 loop reads CASSSQDLSNQPQHF. The CDR3 nucleotides are TGTGCCAGCAGCTCACAGGACCTGAGCAATCAGCCCCAGCATTTT.

J is TRBJ2-7 and V is TRBV11-2; 8 positions match TRBD2. CDR3 length: 14 residues. V lost 3 bases to trimming and J lost 6 bases; unmatched junction nucleotides: 7. CDR1 is SGHAT and CDR2 is FQNNGV in the germline V gene. This chain's CDR3 is CASSFTGSGGEQYV. The CDR3 DNA reads TGTGCCAGCAGCTTTACGGGCAGCGGGGGCGAGCAGTACGTC.

In this sample, this clone turned up many times. The CDR3 here is CASSTWGRGNQPQHF. The CDR3 DNA reads TGTGCCAGTAGTACCTGGGGCAGGGGCAATCAGCCCCAGCATTTT. The V gene is TRBV19, the J gene TRBJ1-5, with D possibly being TRBD1 (5 bases). The CDR3 covers 15 residues. The ends were cut back, 4 bases at V and 2 bases at J, with 12 bases in the middle. Germline V gene sequence: CDR1 LNHDA, CDR2 SQIVND (reference sequence).

This rearrangement joins TRBV28 to TRBJ2-7; 9 positions match TRBD1. V lost 4 bases, J lost 2 bases, and 3 bases stayed unmatched. CDR1 is MDHEN, CDR2 SYDVKM, per germline. CDR3 length: 14 amino acids. CDR3 protein: CASSSGQGTYEQYV. The CDR3 region has the DNA TGTGCCAGCAGTTCGGGACAGGGAACCTACGAGCAGTACGTC.

This rearrangement joins TRBV18 to TRBJ1-2, with D possibly being TRBD1 (5 bases). With 0 bases removed from V and 10 bases from J, the gap between germline ends came to 15 bases. The CDR3 runs 14 residues. CDR1 and CDR2 (germline): KGHSH, LQKENI. This chain's CDR3 is CASSPPTAYGDYTF. The CDR3 DNA follows: TGTGCCAGCTCACCACCGACAGCCTATGGGGACTACACCTTC. Supplemented by reference TRBV18 and TRBJ1-2, the full variable domain reads NAGVMQNPRHLVRRRGQEARLRCSPMKGHSHVYWYRQLPEEGLKFMVYLQKENIIDESGMPKERFSAEFPKEGPSILRIQQVVRGDSAAYFCASSPPTAYGDYTFGSGTRLTVV.

This clone was counted only a few times. The rearrangement joins TRBV30 to TRBJ1-5; D may be TRBD1 (5 bases). The CDR3 runs to 14 residues. Germline CDR1 reads GTSNPN; CDR2 reads SVGIG (reference sequence). Between the trimmed V and J ends, which lost 2 bases and 6 bases, there was a span of 14 bases. CDR3 residues: CAWSYGGSPQPQHF. Written as DNA, the CDR3 is TGTGCCTGGAGTTATGGGGGGTCCCCTCAGCCCCAGCATTTT.

The chain combines TRBV18 with TRBJ1-1, with D possibly matching TRBD1 (5 bases). V was cut by 3 bases and J by 0 bases, with 14 bases left in between. The CDR3 runs to 16 residues. CDR1 is KGHSH and CDR2 is LQKENI in the germline V gene. The CDR3 reads CASSPNPTAMNTEAFF. CDR3 DNA: TGTGCCAGCTCACCTAACCCGACAGCTATGAACACTGAAGCTTTCTTT.

V and J are TRBV15 and TRBJ1-4; no clear D gene. Germline CDR1 LNHNV, CDR2 YYDKDF (reference sequence). The ends were cut back, 0 bases at V and 0 bases at J, with 8 bases in the middle. CDR3 length: 16 amino acids. The CDR3 protein is CATSRDPQPTNEKLFF. DNA for the CDR3: TGTGCCACCAGCAGAGACCCACAACCAACTAATGAAAAACTGTTTTTT.

The chain carries TRBV29-1 and TRBJ1-2; weak D call: TRBD1 (6 bases). Germline CDR1 reads SQVTM; CDR2 reads ANQGSEA. The V gene lost 0 bases and the J gene lost 9 bases, with 14 bases spanning the gap. CDR3 size: 13 residues. The CDR3 protein is CSVEDLSRDSYTF. The CDR3 nucleotides read TGCAGCGTTGAAGATCTATCCAGGGACAGCTACACCTTC.

The chain recombines TRBV27 with TRBJ1-1; D is unclear. The germline V gene has CDR1 MNHEY and CDR2 SMNVEV (reference sequence). The CDR3 length is 12 residues. Trimming took 6 bases from V and 2 from J, leaving 7 bases between them. Here the CDR3 reads CASRRSNTEAFF. The CDR3 DNA is TGTGCCAGCAGGAGGTCTAACACTGAAGCTTTCTTT.

CDR3 DNA sequence: TGTGCCTGGACAAGACAGGGGGGGTACGAGCAGTACGTC. Its protein product is CAWTRQGGYEQYV. The chain recombines TRBV30 with TRBJ2-7, with 9 bases lining up with TRBD1. V dropped 4 bases and J dropped 4; count of bases not matched to a gene: 5. Germline V gives CDR1 GTSNPN, CDR2 SVGIG (reference sequence). There are 13 residues in the CDR3.